A single sample is the source of the 9 T cell receptor beta chains below, sequenced in a study of blood T cell repertoires in COVID-19. Only in-frame clones appear in the TCRdb table, and some are missing; sequencing was by immunoSEQ multiplex PCR. The sample contains about 220,000 clones, approximately 86% of which appear only once. The specimen sequenced was peripheral blood. Receptor source: a woman older than 75 with acute or convalescent COVID-19.

The chain links TRBV19 to TRBJ1-2; 8 nucleotides agree with TRBD1. Germline V gene sequence: CDR1 LNHDA, CDR2 SQIVND (reference sequence). Germline trimming cut 5 bases from V and 4 bases from J; bases unmatched to any gene: 9. This CDR3 spans 15 amino acids. The CDR3 sequence: CASSPGTGRFYGYTF. CDR3 sequence (DNA): TGTGCCAGTAGTCCCGGGACAGGACGATTCTATGGCTACACCTTC.

On this clone itself: This sample includes further DNA sequences coding for the same CDR3. The chain joins TRBV5-1 to TRBJ2-2; D may be TRBD2 (5 bases). Trimming cost V 1 base and J 0 bases, with 10 bases left between them. The germline V gene has CDR1 SGHRS and CDR2 YFSETQ. This CDR3 comprises 16 residues. In DNA, the CDR3 is TGCGCCAGCAGCTTGAACGGGGATTCGAACACCGGGGAGCTGTTTTTT. This gives the protein CASSLNGDSNTGELFF.

The count of this clone is one. The chain links TRBV6-5 to TRBJ1-1; D possibly corresponds to TRBD1 (5 bases). Germline V gene sequence: CDR1 MNHEY, CDR2 SVGAGI. Trimming took 0 bases from V and 0 from J, leaving 8 bases between them. CDR3 length: 15 residues. CDR3 residues: CASSYSGQVNTEAFF. CDR3 nucleotide sequence: TGTGCCAGCAGTTACTCGGGGCAAGTGAACACTGAAGCTTTCTTT.

The chain links TRBV28 to TRBJ1-2; 9 bases agree with TRBD1. The germline CDR1 and CDR2 sequences are MDHEN and SYDVKM. Trimming cost V 6 bases and J 4 bases; bases outside gene matches: 12. CDR3 length: 16 amino acids. The CDR3 nucleotides read TGTGCCAGCAGCCGGGACAGGGAAATAAGGGGCTATGGCTACACCTTC. Protein: CASSRDREIRGYGYTF.

The chain couples TRBV19 to TRBJ1-1; TRBD1 aligns across 7 bases. J lost 2 bases, V lost 5 bases, and 5 bases had no gene match. The germline V gene has CDR1 LNHDA and CDR2 SQIVND (reference sequence). The CDR3 length is 14 residues. The CDR3: CASSFRDSNTEAFF. The CDR3 DNA reads as TGTGCCAGTAGTTTTCGGGACAGTAACACTGAAGCTTTCTTT.

The CDR3 reads CASSYSSGGAPDTQYF. CDR3 nucleotides: TGTGCCAGCAGCTATTCTAGCGGGGGGGCCCCAGATACGCAGTATTTT. The chain employs TRBV7-2 and TRBJ2-3, with TRBD2 matching over 12 bases. Germline V CDR1 and CDR2: SGHTA, FQGNSA. J was trimmed by 4 bases and V by 4 bases; bases with no gene match: 6. CDR3 length: 16 residues.

V gene TRBV6-5 combines with J gene TRBJ2-5; a possible D gene is TRBD1 (5 bases). The V end was cut by 7 bases, the J end by 4 bases, with 13 bases between. The CDR3 runs to 13 residues. Per the germline V gene, CDR1 is MNHEY and CDR2 is SVGAGI. The DNA of the CDR3 is TGTGCCAGCATCACCCCAGGGTTAGAGACCCAGTACTTC. Translating gives CASITPGLETQYF.

V usage is TRBV21-1 and J usage is TRBJ2-2; the table assigns TRBD1, which was not confirmed against the DNA. TRBV21-1 is an annotated pseudogene. CDR3 length: 18 residues. In DNA form, the CDR3 reads TGTGCCAGCACTACCGAACGGCAGGGGACCCCGAACACCGGGGAGCTGTTTTTT. It specifies CASTTERQGTPNTGELFF.

The chain carries TRBV6-1 and TRBJ1-6; 7 bases are a match to TRBD1. The germline CDR1 and CDR2 sequences are MNHNS and SASEGT. The CDR3 runs to 18 residues. After removal of 1 base from V and 0 bases from J, the junction contained 6 bases not matched to a gene. CDR3 coding DNA: TGTGCCAGCAGTGAAGTCTTCAGGGGGAGCTCCTATAATTCACCCCTCCACTTT. Encoded protein: CASSEVFRGSSYNSPLHF.